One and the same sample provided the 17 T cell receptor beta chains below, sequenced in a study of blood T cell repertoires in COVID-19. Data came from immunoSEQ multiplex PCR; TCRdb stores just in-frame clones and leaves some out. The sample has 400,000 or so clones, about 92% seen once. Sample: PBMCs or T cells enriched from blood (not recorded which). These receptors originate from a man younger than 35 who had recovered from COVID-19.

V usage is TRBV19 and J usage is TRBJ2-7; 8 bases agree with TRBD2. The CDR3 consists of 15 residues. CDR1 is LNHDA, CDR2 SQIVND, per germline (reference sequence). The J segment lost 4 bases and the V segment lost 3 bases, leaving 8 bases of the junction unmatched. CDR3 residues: CASSIEGGGSYEQYF. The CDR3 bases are TGTGCCAGTAGTATCGAGGGCGGGGGGTCGTACGAGCAGTACTTC.

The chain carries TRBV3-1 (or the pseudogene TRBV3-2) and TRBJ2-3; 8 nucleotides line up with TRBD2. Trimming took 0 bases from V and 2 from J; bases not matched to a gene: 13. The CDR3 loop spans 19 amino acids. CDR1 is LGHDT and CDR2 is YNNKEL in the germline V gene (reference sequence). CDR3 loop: CASSQDQFLSGRFTDTQYF. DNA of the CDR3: TGTGCCAGCAGCCAAGATCAATTCCTCAGCGGGAGATTCACAGATACGCAGTATTTT.

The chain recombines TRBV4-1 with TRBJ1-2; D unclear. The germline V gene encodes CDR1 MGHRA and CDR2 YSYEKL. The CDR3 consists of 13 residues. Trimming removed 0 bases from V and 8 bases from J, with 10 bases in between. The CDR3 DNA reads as TGCGCCAGCAGCCAAGATGTGGGAGGGGGCTACACCTTC. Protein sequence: CASSQDVGGGYTF.

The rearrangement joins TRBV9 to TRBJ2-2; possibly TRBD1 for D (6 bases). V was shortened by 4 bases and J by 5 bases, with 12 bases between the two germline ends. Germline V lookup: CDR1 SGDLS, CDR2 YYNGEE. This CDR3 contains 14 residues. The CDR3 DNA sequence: TGTGCCAGCAGCACATACGGACAGACCGGGGAGCTGTTTTTT. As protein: CASSTYGQTGELFF.

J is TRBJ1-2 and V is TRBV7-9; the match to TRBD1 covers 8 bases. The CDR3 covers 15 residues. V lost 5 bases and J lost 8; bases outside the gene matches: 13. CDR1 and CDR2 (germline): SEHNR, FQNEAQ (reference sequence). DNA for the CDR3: TGTGCCAGCAGCGGATATGGGGACAGGCAGGAGGGCTACACCTTC. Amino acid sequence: CASSGYGDRQEGYTF.

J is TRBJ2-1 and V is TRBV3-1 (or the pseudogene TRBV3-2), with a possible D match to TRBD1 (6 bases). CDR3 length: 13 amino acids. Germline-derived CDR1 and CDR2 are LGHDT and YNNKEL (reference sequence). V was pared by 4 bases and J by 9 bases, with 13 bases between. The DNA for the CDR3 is TGTGCCAGCAGCCCCGTGACAGGCGGTGAGCAGTTCTTC. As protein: CASSPVTGGEQFF.

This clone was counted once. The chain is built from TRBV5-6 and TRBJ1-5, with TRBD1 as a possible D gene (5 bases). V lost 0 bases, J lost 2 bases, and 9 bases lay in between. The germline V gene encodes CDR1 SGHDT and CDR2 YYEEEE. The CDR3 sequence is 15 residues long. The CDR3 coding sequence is TGTGCCAGCAGCTTGGCAGGGTGGGGCAATCAGCCCCAGCATTTT. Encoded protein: CASSLAGWGNQPQHF.

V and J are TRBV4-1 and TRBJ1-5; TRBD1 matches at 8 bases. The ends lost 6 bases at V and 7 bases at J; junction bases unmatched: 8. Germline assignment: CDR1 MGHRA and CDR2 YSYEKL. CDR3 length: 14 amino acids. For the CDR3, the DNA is TGCGCCAGCAGTTATTCAGGGGGCGGCCAGCCCCAGCATTTT. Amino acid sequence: CASSYSGGGQPQHF.

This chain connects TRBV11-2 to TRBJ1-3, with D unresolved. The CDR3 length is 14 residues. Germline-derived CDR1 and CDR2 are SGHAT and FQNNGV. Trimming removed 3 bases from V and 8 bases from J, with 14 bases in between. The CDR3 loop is CASSLRITRDTIYF. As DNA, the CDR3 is TGTGCCAGCAGCTTGAGGATTACTCGAGACACCATATATTTT.

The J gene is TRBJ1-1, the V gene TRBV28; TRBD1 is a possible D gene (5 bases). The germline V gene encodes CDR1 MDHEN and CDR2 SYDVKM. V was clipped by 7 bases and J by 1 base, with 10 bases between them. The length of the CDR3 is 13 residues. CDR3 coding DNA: TGTGCCAGCAAACCGGGGGGGAACACTGAAGCTTTCTTT. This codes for CASKPGGNTEAFF.

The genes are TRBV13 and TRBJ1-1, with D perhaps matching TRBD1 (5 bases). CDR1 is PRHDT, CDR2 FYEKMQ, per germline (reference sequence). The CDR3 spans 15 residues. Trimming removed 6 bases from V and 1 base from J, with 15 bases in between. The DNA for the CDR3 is TGTGCCAGCAGTGGGAGCGGGGGAAAGAACACTGAAGCTTTCTTT. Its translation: CASSGSGGKNTEAFF.

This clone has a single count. The CDR3 sequence is CASGSRIPGNQPQHF. The CDR3 coding sequence is TGTGCTAGTGGTTCGAGAATACCGGGCAATCAGCCCCAGCATTTT. V and J are TRBV12-5 and TRBJ1-5; D unresolved. CDR3 length equals 15 residues. The germline V and J ends were trimmed by 4 bases and 2 bases, with 12 bases remaining between them. Germline CDR1 is LGHNT and CDR2 is FRNRAP.

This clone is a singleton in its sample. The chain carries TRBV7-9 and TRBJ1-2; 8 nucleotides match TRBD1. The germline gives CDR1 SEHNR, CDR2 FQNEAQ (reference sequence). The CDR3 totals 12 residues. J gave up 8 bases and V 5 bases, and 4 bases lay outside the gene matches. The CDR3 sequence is CASSPRGLGYTF. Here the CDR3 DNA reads TGTGCCAGCAGCCCCAGGGGGCTCGGCTACACCTTC.

As DNA, the CDR3 is TGTGCCAGCAGGAATAGCGGGGCCAACACCGGGGAGCTGTTTTTT. Amino acid sequence: CASRNSGANTGELFF. V usage is TRBV4-2 and J usage is TRBJ2-2; 8 bases match TRBD2. The CDR3 sequence is 15 residues long. V lost 6 bases, J lost 2 bases, and 5 bases stayed unmatched. Germline lookup yields CDR1 LGHNA and CDR2 YNFKEQ.

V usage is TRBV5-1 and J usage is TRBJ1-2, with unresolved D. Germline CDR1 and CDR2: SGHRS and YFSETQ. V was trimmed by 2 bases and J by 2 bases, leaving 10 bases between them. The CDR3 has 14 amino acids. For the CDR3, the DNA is TGCGCCAGCAGCTTTGGAGACCGAAACTATGGCTACACCTTC. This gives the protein CASSFGDRNYGYTF.

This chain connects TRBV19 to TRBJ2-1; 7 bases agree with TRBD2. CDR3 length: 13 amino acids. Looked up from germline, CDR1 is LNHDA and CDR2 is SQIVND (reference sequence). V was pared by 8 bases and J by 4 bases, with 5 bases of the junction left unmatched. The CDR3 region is CASWGGGYNEQFF. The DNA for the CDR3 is TGTGCCAGTTGGGGGGGAGGGTACAATGAGCAGTTCTTC.

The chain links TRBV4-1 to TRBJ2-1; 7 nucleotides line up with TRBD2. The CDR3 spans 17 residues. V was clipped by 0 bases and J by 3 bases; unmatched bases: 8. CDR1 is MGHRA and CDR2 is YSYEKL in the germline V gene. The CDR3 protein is CASSQDSGGGSYNEQFF. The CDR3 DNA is TGCGCCAGCAGCCAAGATTCTGGCGGGGGTAGCTACAATGAGCAGTTCTTC.